The clone carrying this TCR beta chain appeared a few times. As yet, its antigen is unknown. CDR3-region Arm-PCR and iRepertoire HTBI primers produced the TCR beta libraries. Using its own MiXCR run on the multiplex PCR reads, TCRdb lists one record per CDR3 protein. The sample lists more than 400,000 distinct CDR3 sequences, roughly 15% occurring once. The time point was: newly diagnosed GD, antithyroid drugs for less than 3 months. The TCR library was made from RNA that had been extracted from PBMCs in TRIzol. The CDR3 consists of 18 residues. V gave up 7 bases and J gave up 0 bases, with 22 bases separating them. CDR1 and CDR2 (germline): MNHEY, SMNVEV (reference sequence). This sample was taken from a study of regulatory T cells in long-lasting Graves disease. Study-level findings and limits: Persistent patients had a count of shared public clonotypes (2,741) that exceeded that of new patients (about 970).

This same sample was also taken into another study, of T cells in Graves' hyperthyroidism and ophthalmopathy.

This chain links TRBV27 with TRBJ1-5; unclear D gene. Sequenced material: peripheral blood mononuclear cells (PBMCs), taken at new diagnosis, from a patient treated with antithyroid drugs. This TCR was sampled from a woman between 25 and 40 years old with Graves disease. The CDR3 region is CASKRGGRRKYSNQPQHF. CDR3 DNA: TGTGCCAGCAAACGAGGTGGCAGGAGAAAGTATAGCAATCAGCCCCAGCATTTT.